This T cell receptor beta chain is drawn from a study of blood T cell repertoires in COVID-19. Study information: COVID-19 samples, acute and convalescent, were from the United States, Italy and Spain.

This clone was seen only a few times. The repertoire was sequenced with immunoSEQ multiplex PCR; TCRdb's copy has only in-frame clones and lacks some. The sample holds approximately 450,000 clones, 85% to 90% seen once. The trim removed 9 bases at V and 1 base at J, leaving 11 bases unmatched. The CDR3 consists of 16 residues. Germline lookup yields CDR1 LNHDA and CDR2 SQIVND (reference sequence). This receptor was identified in a man aged 25-45 years who had recovered from COVID-19. The chain joins TRBV19 to TRBJ1-1; TRBD1 agrees at 10 bases. The specimen was PBMCs or T cells enriched from blood (not recorded which). In DNA, the CDR3 is TGTGCCAGCCGTAACCGGGACAGGGGACAGAACACTGAAGCTTTCTTT. Translating it yields CASRNRDRGQNTEAFF.